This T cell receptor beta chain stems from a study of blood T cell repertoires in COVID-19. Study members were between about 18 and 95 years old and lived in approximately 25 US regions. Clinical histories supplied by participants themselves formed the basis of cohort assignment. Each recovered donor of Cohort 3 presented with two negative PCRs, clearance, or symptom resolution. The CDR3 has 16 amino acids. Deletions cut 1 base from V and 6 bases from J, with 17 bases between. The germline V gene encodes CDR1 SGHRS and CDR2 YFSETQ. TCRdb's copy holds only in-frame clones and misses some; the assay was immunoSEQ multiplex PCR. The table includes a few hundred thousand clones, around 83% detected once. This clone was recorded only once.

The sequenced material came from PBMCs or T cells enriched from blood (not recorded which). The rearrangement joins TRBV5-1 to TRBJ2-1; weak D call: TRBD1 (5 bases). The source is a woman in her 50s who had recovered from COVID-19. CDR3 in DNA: TGCGCCAGCAGCTTGAGCCCTAGGGGCCCCCCCAATGAGCAGTTCTTC. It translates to CASSLSPRGPPNEQFF.